Listed here are 28 T cell receptor beta chains from one sample, sequenced in a study of blood T cell repertoires in COVID-19. Assay used: immunoSEQ multiplex PCR; TCRdb lists only in-frame clones, some missing. Of roughly 250,000 clones in the sample, around 86% were seen once. Specimen: peripheral blood. The receptors come from a woman aged 55-75 years with active or convalescent COVID-19.

The V call is TRBV4-3, the J call TRBJ1-2; 7 bases map to TRBD1. The germline V gene encodes CDR1 LGHNA and CDR2 YSLEER. The CDR3 runs to 17 residues. V lost 2 bases to trimming and J lost 4 bases; unmatched junction nucleotides: 13. The CDR3 loop is CASSQISGTANFYGYTF. The DNA for the CDR3 is TGCGCCAGCAGCCAAATTTCCGGGACAGCCAACTTCTATGGCTACACCTTC.

This chain uses TRBV7-6 with TRBJ2-2; 7 bases match TRBD2. The V gene's germline CDR1 is SGHVS and CDR2 FNYEAQ. CDR3 length: 15 amino acids. Unmatched junction bases numbered 9, after V lost 5 bases and J lost 6 bases. The CDR3 region is CASSGRVGGPGELFF. In nucleotides, the CDR3 is TGTGCCAGCAGCGGGAGGGTTGGGGGTCCCGGGGAGCTGTTTTTT.

The rearrangement uses TRBV9 and TRBJ1-5; TRBD1 is a possible D gene (5 bases). This CDR3 region has 15 residues. The V end lost 0 bases, the J end lost 1 base, and 8 bases lay between the germline ends. Germline assignment: CDR1 SGDLS and CDR2 YYNGEE. CDR3 sequence (DNA): TGTGCCAGCAGCGTAGGGGGGAGGAGCAATCAGCCCCAGCATTTT. This sequence encodes CASSVGGRSNQPQHF.

This chain uses TRBV2 with TRBJ2-4, with D unclear. This CDR3 has 12 residues. The V end lost 3 bases, the J end lost 5 bases, and 5 bases lay between the germline ends. Germline V gives CDR1 SNHLY, CDR2 FYNNEI. This CDR3 is CASSDPENIQYF. The DNA of the CDR3 is TGTGCCAGCAGTGATCCGGAAAACATTCAGTACTTC.

As DNA, the CDR3 is TGCAGTGCTAGATACGGTGCTGAAGCTTTCTTT. Protein: CSARYGAEAFF. The chain couples TRBV20-1 to TRBJ1-1; unclear D gene. The CDR3 is made up of 11 amino acids. V lost 2 bases and J 6 bases, leaving 7 bases between the germline ends. The V gene's germline CDR1 is DFQATT and CDR2 SNEGSKA (reference sequence).

The chain links TRBV29-1 to TRBJ2-5, with no clear D. V was trimmed by 5 bases and J by 1 base, leaving 14 bases between them. The CDR3 runs to 14 residues. The germline V gene encodes CDR1 SQVTM and CDR2 ANQGSEA. The CDR3 coding sequence is TGCAGCGTTCAAAAAGGCGGCTTCCAAGAGACCCAGTACTTC. It codes for CSVQKGGFQETQYF.

This clone showed up just once. This sequence joins TRBV6-2 or TRBV6-3 and TRBJ2-2; 9 positions match TRBD1. The CDR3 length is 18 residues. Germline CDR1 and CDR2: MNHEY and SVGEGT. V lost 0 bases and J lost 7; bases outside the gene matches: 12. The CDR3 is CASSYSNRGRLPGGELFF. CDR3 DNA sequence: TGTGCCAGCAGTTACTCAAACAGGGGGCGACTGCCCGGCGGGGAGCTGTTTTTT.

There are a few counts of this clone. The CDR3: CASSLLRQGGSGYTF. The CDR3 DNA is TGTGCCAGCAGCTTGTTGCGTCAGGGAGGGTCTGGCTACACCTTC. The chain carries TRBV7-2 and TRBJ1-2; D perhaps matches TRBD1 (5 bases). Germline-derived CDR1 and CDR2 are SGHTA and FQGNSA. V lost 3 bases, J lost 7 bases, and 18 bases lay in between. The CDR3 runs to 15 residues.

The V and J genes are TRBV18 and TRBJ2-5, with TRBD1 matching 8 bases. The germline CDR1 and CDR2 sequences are KGHSH and LQKENI. V dropped 3 bases and J dropped 2; count of bases not matched to a gene: 17. The CDR3 sequence is 19 residues long. CDR3 region: CASSPLIHSGTGQQETQYF. CDR3 nucleotide sequence: TGTGCCAGCTCACCGCTGATTCATTCCGGGACAGGACAACAAGAGACCCAGTACTTC.

The chain has TRBV19 and TRBJ1-5; D remains ambiguous. The CDR3 has 15 residues. V lost 1 base and J 4 bases, leaving 11 bases between the germline ends. Germline CDR1 reads LNHDA; CDR2 reads SQIVND (reference sequence). The chain's CDR3 is CASSIGEYRNQPQHF. CDR3 DNA: TGTGCCAGTAGTATAGGAGAATACAGAAATCAGCCCCAGCATTTT.

J is TRBJ1-3 and V is TRBV13; the match to TRBD1 covers 7 bases. Germline V gives CDR1 PRHDT, CDR2 FYEKMQ (reference sequence). The CDR3 has 15 residues. V lost 5 bases, J lost 4 bases, and 8 bases stayed unmatched. The CDR3 region is CASSANRGTGNTIYF. CDR3 nucleotide sequence: TGTGCCAGCAGCGCTAACAGGGGCACAGGAAACACCATATATTTT.

The chain links TRBV5-6 to TRBJ1-1; D remains ambiguous. The CDR3 has 15 amino acids. Germline CDR1 is SGHDT and CDR2 is YYEEEE. Trimming cost V 4 bases and J 5 bases, with 18 bases left between them. Written as DNA, the CDR3 is TGTGCCAGCAGCGGGAACAGCGGACGGGATACTGAAGCTTTCTTT. It translates to CASSGNSGRDTEAFF. Full variable domain (missing parts from reference TRBV5-6 and TRBJ1-1): DAGVTQSPTHLIKTRGQQVTLRCSPKSGHDTVSWYQQALGQGPQFIFQYYEEEERQRGNFPDRFSGHQFPNYSSELNVNALLLGDSALYLCASSGNSGRDTEAFFGQGTRLTVV.

V usage is TRBV10-3 and J usage is TRBJ1-6, with D perhaps matching TRBD1 (6 bases). In germline, CDR1 is ENHRY, CDR2 SYGVKD. Trimming cost V 2 bases and J 7 bases, with 12 bases left between them. The CDR3 loop spans 15 amino acids. This chain's CDR3 is CAISETTGLNSPLHF. CDR3 DNA: TGTGCCATCAGTGAGACCACAGGGCTAAATTCACCCCTCCACTTT.

CDR3 loop: CASGGTGGVNYGYTF. The CDR3 nucleotides are TGTGCCAGCGGCGGAACCGGGGGGGTGAACTATGGCTACACCTTC. This chain joins TRBV5-5 and TRBJ1-2; tentatively, D is TRBD1 (5 bases). Germline V gene lookup returns CDR1 SGHKS and CDR2 YYEKEE (reference sequence). Trimming took 7 bases from V and 2 from J, leaving 18 bases between them. The CDR3 sequence is 15 residues long.

This clone occurred a few times. For the CDR3, the DNA is TGCGCCAGCAGCCAAGATATTAACAGGGGGCAAGGCTACACCTTC. This gives the protein CASSQDINRGQGYTF. The V gene is TRBV4-1, the J gene TRBJ1-2, with 9 positions matching TRBD1. The ends lost 0 bases at V and 8 bases at J; junction bases unmatched: 7. CDR1 and CDR2 (germline): MGHRA, YSYEKL. This CDR3 is 15 amino acids long.

The chain is built from TRBV5-1 and TRBJ2-5; possibly TRBD2 for D (7 bases). V lost 0 bases to trimming and J lost 6 bases, with 15 bases between them. The germline V gene encodes CDR1 SGHRS and CDR2 YFSETQ. CDR3 length: 15 amino acids. This chain's CDR3 is CASSLAGGGGKTQYF. The CDR3 DNA reads as TGCGCCAGCAGCTTGGCTGGGGGAGGGGGGAAGACCCAGTACTTC.

This clone was counted between two and nine times. The rearrangement joins TRBV6-5 to TRBJ1-2; 9 bases map to TRBD1. There are 15 residues in the CDR3. V dropped 5 bases and J dropped 6; count of bases not matched to a gene: 10. Germline V gene lookup returns CDR1 MNHEY and CDR2 SVGAGI. CDR3 in amino acids: CASSRSGTGIHGYTF. For the CDR3, the DNA is TGTGCCAGCAGTCGTTCCGGGACAGGGATACATGGCTACACCTTC.

V usage is TRBV4-3 and J usage is TRBJ1-2; 7 nucleotides match TRBD1. The length of the CDR3 is 15 residues. The junction had 5 bases not matched to a gene; V was cut back by 0 bases and J by 4 bases. CDR1 and CDR2 (germline): LGHNA, YSLEER. Here the CDR3 DNA reads TGCGCCAGCAGCCAAGATGGGACAGCTCGCTATGGCTACACCTTC. This gives the protein CASSQDGTARYGYTF.

This clone was observed a few times. The chain uses TRBV12-3 or TRBV12-4 and TRBJ1-1; D might be TRBD1 (5 bases). Deletions cut 6 bases from V and 7 bases from J, with 9 bases between. This CDR3 region has 11 residues. CDR3 nucleotides: TGTGCCAGCAGCGGGGGGGTTGAAGCTTTCTTT. Residues: CASSGGVEAFF.

This clone was recorded at least ten times. The genes are TRBV2 and TRBJ2-5; 10 positions agree with TRBD2. There are 15 residues in the CDR3. Germline-derived CDR1 and CDR2 are SNHLY and FYNNEI. V gave up 6 bases and J gave up 3 bases; unmatched junction bases: 7. DNA of the CDR3: TGTGCCAGCAGGCGGCTAGCGGGGGCCGAAGAGACCCAGTACTTC. Translated, it gives CASRRLAGAEETQYF.

This clone was seen a handful of times. DNA of the CDR3: TGTGCCAGCAGCGTAGGTGGAATACAGGGAACAATTATAGACACCATATATTTT. It codes for CASSVGGIQGTIIDTIYF. The rearrangement joins TRBV9 to TRBJ1-3; perhaps TRBD1 as D (6 bases). CDR1 and CDR2 (germline): SGDLS, YYNGEE. This CDR3 is built from 18 residues. V gave up 0 bases and J gave up 8 bases, with 24 bases separating them.

In its sample, this clone was seen once. Other DNA sequences within the sample encode an identical CDR3. The chain links TRBV27 to TRBJ1-1; D may be TRBD1 (5 bases). V lost 6 bases and J 7 bases, leaving 21 bases between the germline ends. This CDR3 spans 15 amino acids. Germline assignment: CDR1 MNHEY and CDR2 SMNVEV (reference sequence). The CDR3 reads CASSSRQGYKVEAFF. Written as DNA, the CDR3 is TGTGCCAGCAGCTCAAGGCAGGGTTATAAGGTTGAAGCTTTCTTT.

This chain connects TRBV19 to TRBJ1-3; 9 bases align to TRBD1. The V and J ends lost 5 bases and 1 base, in that order; junction bases with no gene match: 6. Germline CDR1 is LNHDA and CDR2 is SQIVND (reference sequence). The CDR3 is 16 residues long. CDR3 loop: CASSSPGTGSGNTIYF. The CDR3 DNA is TGTGCCAGTAGTTCTCCCGGGACAGGGTCTGGAAACACCATATATTTT. The whole variable domain, remainder taken from reference TRBV19 and TRBJ1-3, is DGGITQSPKYLFRKEGQNVTLSCEQNLNHDAMYWYRQDPGQGLRLIYYSQIVNDFQKGDIAEGYSVSREKKESFPLTVTSAQKNPTAFYLCASSSPGTGSGNTIYFGEGSWLTVV.

The chain links TRBV4-2 to TRBJ1-1; TRBD1 might be the D (5 bases). The CDR3 is 15 amino acids. V was pared by 4 bases and J by 1 base, with 13 bases between. In germline, CDR1 is LGHNA, CDR2 YNFKEQ. For the CDR3, the DNA is TGTGCCAGCAGCCCACGGGGGGAGGGGAACACTGAAGCTTTCTTT. It codes for CASSPRGEGNTEAFF.

The chain joins TRBV3-1 (or the pseudogene TRBV3-2) to TRBJ1-3, with TRBD1 identical over 7 bases. The V and J ends lost 4 bases and 0 bases, in that order; junction bases with no gene match: 6. CDR3 length equals 16 residues. CDR1 is LGHDT, CDR2 YNNKEL, per germline (reference sequence). The CDR3 region has the DNA TGTGCCAGCAGCCCTGGACAGGCTTTCTCTGGAAACACCATATATTTT. It is translated as CASSPGQAFSGNTIYF.

J is TRBJ2-3 and V is TRBV10-3; 15 nucleotides agree with TRBD2. The V gene end was trimmed by 7 bases and the J gene end by 6 bases; junction bases not matched to a gene: 11. Germline CDR1 ENHRY, CDR2 SYGVKD. This CDR3 spans 17 amino acids. The CDR3 sequence is CAIKPGLAGGLLDTQYF. CDR3 sequence (DNA): TGTGCCATCAAGCCTGGACTAGCGGGGGGGCTCTTGGATACGCAGTATTTT.

This clone was recorded only once. The rearrangement joins TRBV6-5 to TRBJ2-1, with 8 bases matching TRBD1. The V and J ends lost 9 bases and 8 bases, in that order; junction bases with no gene match: 9. The CDR3 is made up of 13 amino acids. The germline V gene has CDR1 MNHEY and CDR2 SVGAGI. The CDR3 nucleotides read TGTGCCAGGGGGTCGGACAGGGAGGATGAGCAGTTCTTC. It specifies CARGSDREDEQFF.

For the CDR3, the DNA is TGCGCCAGCAGTCAGAGCGCCCCCCCCCTCTCTGGAAACACCATATATTTT. Translating it yields CASSQSAPPLSGNTIYF. The chain is built from TRBV23-1 and TRBJ1-3, with no clear D. TRBV23-1 is placed among ORFs of uncertain function. Trimming took 3 bases from V and 0 from J, leaving 15 bases between them. This CDR3 contains 17 residues.